This is a list of T cell receptor beta chains from one sample in a study of control samples from healthy donors and cancer patients. Assay: immunoSEQ multiplex PCR; the TCRdb copy retains only in-frame clones and omits some. The data contain 150,000 to 200,000 clones, about 94% of them seen just once; the ten biggest clones take up about 8.5%. Sequencing was performed on blood. All receptors come from a woman aged 40 to 50 in good health. Each CDR3 is given with its conserved first and last residue. D genes are given only for firm matches. Only some rows state a clone size, as once, few, many or a class for expanded clones.

D,V,size,J,CDR3,DNA
.,TRBV19,.,TRBJ1-1,CASTSPRTDTEAFF,TGTGCCAGTACCTCCCCTCGGACGGACACTGAAGCTTTCTTT
TRBD2,TRBV11-1,.,TRBJ2-7,CASSFSGDYYEQYF,TGTGCCAGCAGCTTTAGCGGGGATTACTACGAGCAGTACTTC
TRBD1,TRBV6-5,.,TRBJ1-5,CASSARGQGFQPQHF,TGTGCCAGCAGCGCCAGGGGACAGGGGTTTCAGCCCCAGCATTTT
TRBD1,TRBV18,once,TRBJ1-1,CASSTGTGTKGTEAFF,TGTGCCAGCTCAACCGGGACAGGGACCAAAGGGACTGAAGCTTTCTTT
.,TRBV5-6,.,TRBJ2-1,CASSSYNEQFF,TGTGCCAGCAGCTCTTACAATGAGCAGTTCTTC
TRBD2,TRBV6-2/TRBV6-3,once,TRBJ2-5,CASSYYLRAGLAQETQYF,TGTGCCAGCAGTTATTATTTGCGAGCGGGGTTAGCGCAAGAGACCCAGTACTTC
.,TRBV10-3,.,TRBJ1-2,CAISEERTDGYTF,TGTGCCATCAGTGAGGAGCGGACAGATGGCTACACCTTC
.,TRBV27,.,TRBJ1-2,CASSYRGFNYGYTF,TGTGCCAGCAGCTACAGAGGATTTAACTATGGCTACACCTTC
TRBD1,TRBV11-2,.,TRBJ1-2,CASSLAGTGSDYGYTF,TGTGCCAGCAGCTTAGCCGGGACAGGGAGCGACTATGGCTACACCTTC
.,TRBV7-2,.,TRBJ1-2,CASSLVGYGYTF,TGTGCCAGCAGCTTAGTGGGCTATGGCTACACCTTC
TRBD1,TRBV6-5,.,TRBJ1-3,CASVGTVPGNTIYF,TGTGCCAGCGTCGGGACAGTCCCTGGAAACACCATATATTTT
.,TRBV7-2,.,TRBJ2-7,CASSSDYYEQYF,TGTGCCAGCAGCTCGGACTACTACGAGCAGTACTTC
TRBD1,TRBV5-1,.,TRBJ1-3,CASGGTGDSGNTIYF,TGCGCCAGCGGGGGGACAGGGGACTCTGGAAACACCATATATTTT
TRBD1,TRBV2,once,TRBJ1-1,CASSGTGPTEAFF,TGTGCCAGCAGTGGGACAGGCCCCACTGAAGCTTTCTTT
TRBD1,TRBV28,.,TRBJ1-2,CATGTGYGYTF,TGTGCCACCGGGACAGGGTATGGCTACACCTTC
.,TRBV2,.,TRBJ1-5,CASSAGEGQPQHF,TGTGCCAGCAGTGCGGGGGAGGGTCAGCCCCAGCATTTT
TRBD2,TRBV4-3,.,TRBJ2-3,CASSQVPGLAGDTQYF,TGCGCCAGCAGCCAAGTTCCGGGACTAGCGGGAGATACGCAGTATTTT
TRBD1,TRBV5-1,.,TRBJ2-2,CASSWPGQGLTGELFF,TGCGCCAGCAGCTGGCCGGGACAGGGCCTTACCGGGGAGCTGTTTTTT
.,TRBV19,few,TRBJ2-7,CASSSVGGVNEQYF,TGTGCCAGTAGTTCCGTCGGGGGAGTTAACGAGCAGTACTTC
TRBD1,TRBV18,.,TRBJ1-6,CASSPVVRWGTGVSPLHF,TGTGCCAGCTCACCAGTGGTTCGCTGGGGGACAGGGGTTTCACCCCTCCACTTT